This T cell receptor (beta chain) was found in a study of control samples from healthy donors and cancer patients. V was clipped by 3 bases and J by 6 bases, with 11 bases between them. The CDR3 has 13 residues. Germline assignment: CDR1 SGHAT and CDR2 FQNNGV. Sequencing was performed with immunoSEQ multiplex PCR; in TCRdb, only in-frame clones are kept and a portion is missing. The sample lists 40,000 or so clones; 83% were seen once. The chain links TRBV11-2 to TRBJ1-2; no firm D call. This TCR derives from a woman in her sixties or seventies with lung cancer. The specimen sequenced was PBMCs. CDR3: CASSFGGLNGYTF. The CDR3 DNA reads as TGTGCCAGCAGCTTTGGAGGGTTAAATGGCTACACCTTC.